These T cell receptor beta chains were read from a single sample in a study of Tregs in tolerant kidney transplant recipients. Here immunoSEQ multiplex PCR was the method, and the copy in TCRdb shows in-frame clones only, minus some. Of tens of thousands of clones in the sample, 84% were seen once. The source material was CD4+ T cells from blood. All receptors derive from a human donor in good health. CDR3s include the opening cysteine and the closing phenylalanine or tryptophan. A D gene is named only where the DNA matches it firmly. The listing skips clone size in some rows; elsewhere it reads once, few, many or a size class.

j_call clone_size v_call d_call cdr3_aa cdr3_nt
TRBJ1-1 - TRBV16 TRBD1 CASSRDRDLNTEAFF TGTGCCAGCAGCCGGGACAGGGACTTGAACACTGAAGCTTTCTTT
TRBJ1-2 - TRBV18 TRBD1 CASSPVGAGTGDGYTF TGTGCCAGCTCACCAGTAGGGGCCGGGACAGGGGATGGCTACACCTTC
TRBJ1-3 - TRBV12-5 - CASGLVRGVDTIYF TGTGCTAGTGGTTTGGTACGGGGCGTCGACACCATATATTTT
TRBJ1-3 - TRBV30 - CAWSADGSSGNTIYF TGTGCCTGGAGCGCGGACGGAAGCTCTGGAAACACCATATATTTT
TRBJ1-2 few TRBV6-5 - CATPHNYGYTF TGTGCCACCCCCCATAACTATGGCTACACCTTC
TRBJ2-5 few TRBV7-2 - CASSQTLGTNGETQYF TGTGCCAGCAGCCAAACCCTAGGCACCAATGGAGAGACCCAGTACTTC
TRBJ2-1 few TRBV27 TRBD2 CASSFQPFSGNYNEQFF TGTGCCAGCAGTTTTCAGCCCTTTAGCGGGAATTACAATGAGCAGTTCTTC
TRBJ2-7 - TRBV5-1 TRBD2 CASSLGKGLAGGHYEQYF TGCGCCAGCAGCTTGGGGAAGGGACTAGCGGGAGGGCACTACGAGCAGTACTTC
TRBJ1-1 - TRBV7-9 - CASISGPDPMNTEAFF TGTGCCAGCATCTCAGGGCCCGACCCAATGAACACTGAAGCTTTCTTT
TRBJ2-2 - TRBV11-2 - CASSLDRVIGELFF TGTGCCAGCAGCTTAGACAGGGTCATCGGGGAGCTGTTTTTT
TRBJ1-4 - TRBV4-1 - CASSLRRANEKLFF TGCGCCAGCAGCCTACGAAGAGCTAATGAAAAACTGTTTTTT
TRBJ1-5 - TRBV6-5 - CASSYSPYSNQPQHF TGTGCCAGCAGTTATTCCCCCTATAGCAATCAGCCCCAGCATTTT
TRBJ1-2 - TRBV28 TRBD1 CASSRGQGYGYTF TGTGCCAGCAGCCGGGGACAGGGCTATGGCTACACCTTC
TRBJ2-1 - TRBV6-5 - CASSYRQVTDEQFF TGTGCCAGCAGTTATAGGCAGGTCACCGATGAGCAGTTCTTC
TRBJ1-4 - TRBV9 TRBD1 CASSPRDRGSGTNEKLFF TGTGCCAGCAGCCCCCGAGACAGGGGTAGCGGGACTAATGAAAAACTGTTTTTT
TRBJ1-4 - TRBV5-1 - CASRFTPTNEKLFF TGCGCCAGCAGGTTTACTCCAACTAATGAAAAACTGTTTTTT
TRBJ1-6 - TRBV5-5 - CASSLLPAAHNSPLHF TGTGCCAGCAGCCTCCTCCCCGCAGCCCATAATTCACCCCTCCACTTT
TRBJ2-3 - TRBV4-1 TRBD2 CASSGTSGRYTDTQYF TGCGCCAGCAGCGGGACTAGCGGGAGGTACACAGATACGCAGTATTTT
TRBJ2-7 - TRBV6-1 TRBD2 CASSEAGSGVGGKQYF TGTGCCAGCAGTGAAGCGGGTAGCGGGGTTGGAGGCAAGCAGTACTTC
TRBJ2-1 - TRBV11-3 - CASSLERGAGEFF TGTGCCAGCAGCTTAGAGAGGGGCGCTGGAGAGTTCTTC
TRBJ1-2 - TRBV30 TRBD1 CACSGTGDGGYTF TGTGCCTGTTCCGGGACAGGGGATGGGGGCTACACCTTC
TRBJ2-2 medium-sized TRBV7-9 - CASSLGRGGDTGELFF TGTGCCAGCAGCTTAGGCAGGGGCGGTGACACCGGGGAGCTGTTTTTT
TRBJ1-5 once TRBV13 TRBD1 CASSLGPAGGANQPQHF TGTGCCAGCAGCTTAGGCCCGGCAGGGGGCGCAAATCAGCCCCAGCATTTT
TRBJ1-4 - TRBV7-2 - CASSLLGEAGGYEKLFF TGTGCCAGCAGCTTATTGGGTGAGGCCGGGGGCTATGAAAAACTGTTTTTT
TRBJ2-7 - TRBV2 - CAGNAYNPGGQQYF TGTGCCGGAAACGCTTATAATCCGGGGGGCCAGCAGTACTTC
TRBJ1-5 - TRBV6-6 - CASSYGSNQPQHF TGTGCCAGCAGTTACGGTAGCAATCAGCCCCAGCATTTT
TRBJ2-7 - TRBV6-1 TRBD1 CASGQAPKLLEQYF TGTGCCAGCGGACAGGCTCCGAAGCTCCTCGAGCAGTACTTC
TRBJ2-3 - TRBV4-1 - CASSQEGVRPTDTQYF TGCGCCAGCAGCCAAGAGGGCGTCCGTCCAACAGATACGCAGTATTTT
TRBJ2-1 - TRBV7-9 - CASSPQGGSVGDEQFF TGTGCCAGCAGCCCCCAGGGGGGTTCGGTGGGAGATGAGCAGTTCTTC
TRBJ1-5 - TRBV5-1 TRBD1 CASSLGQGNNQPQHF TGCGCCAGCAGCTTGGGACAGGGCAACAATCAGCCCCAGCATTTT
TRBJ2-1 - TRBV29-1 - CSVDDRYNEQFF TGCAGCGTGGACGACAGGTACAATGAGCAGTTCTTC
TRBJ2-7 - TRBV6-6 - CASSYGFPEDEQYF TGTGCCAGCAGTTACGGCTTTCCGGAGGACGAGCAGTACTTC